Sequencing of this T cell receptor beta chain was carried out in a study of siplizumab effects on memory and regulatory T cells (dated by TCRdb to the late 2010s). Turning to the overall study: Across roughly eight responder-stimulator pairs, paired mixed lymphocyte reactions were conducted with siplizumab at approximately 0.99 ug/mL and without drug. The study looked at the effect of siplizumab, an anti-CD2 antibody, on alloreactive T-cell subsets in allogeneic mixed lymphocyte reactions made from human PBMCs.

Mixed lymphocyte reaction cells were cocultured at 37°C for more than 5 days. Responder PBMCs were labelled with CFSE and stimulator PBMCs with Violet Dye, then combined at a 1:1 ratio. TCRbeta CDR3 sequencing was performed on sorted unstimulated T cells and on proliferating T cells recovered from mixed lymphocyte reactions. Fresh whole blood from ten HLA-typed healthy donors served as the source for isolating PBMCs. Proliferating CFSE-low responder T cells were FACS-sorted after the mixed lymphocyte reaction for TCR sequencing. The library was generated by the immunoSEQ multiplex PCR assay. Each sample had roughly 100,000 TCR templates assayed by the deep sequencing platform. Genomic DNA extracted from sorted T cells was used for TCRbeta CDR3 sequencing. Per the authors' processing: Clonal analysis of TCRbeta CDR3 data was done in the R programming language. Alloreactive CD4+ and CD8+ clones were identified by comparing unstimulated samples to CFSE-low samples taken after the reaction. By matching sequences to the repertoires of sorted unstimulated Treg and non-Treg cells, each alloreactive CD4+ clone was assigned a regulatory or non-regulatory origin. The table comes from immuneACCESS by way of TCRdb, which keeps in-frame sequences with V and J called. Part of the clones is missing from these tables; in studies checked, under half for an unresolved V gene and the rest for unknown reasons. V and J calls and clone size are as listed in that table; D and trimming were resolved from the DNA. Present in this sample are 4,000 to 5,000 clones, around 50% of which were seen just once. The ten largest clones represent about 3.9% of the sample.

Findings and caveats that apply to the study as a whole: Whether proliferating Tregs from siplizumab cultures were suppressive was not functionally confirmed. Sequences below about 10^-5 frequency were poorly captured, so only a minor fraction of alloreactive clones could be mapped to unstimulated subsets. The cumulative frequency of alloreactive sequences traceable to unstimulated CD4+ memory T cells was significantly reduced by siplizumab. Of the alloreactive CD4+ clones that could be mapped, the Treg-derived share averaged 68.8% with siplizumab compared with around 27% in control reactions. Roughly 75-95% of proliferating CD4+ or CD8+ clones could not be assigned a naive or memory phenotype. Unstimulated naive T cells appeared to be more diverse than memory T cells, and naive cells seemed to make a substantial contribution to the alloresponse.

Notes on this clone: The target of this receptor is not known. Within one base of it there is no much larger clone, and no base qualities were kept.

Sequences were obtained from CFSE-low (dividing) CD4+ T cells sorted from an allogeneic mixed lymphocyte reaction. This sequence originates from a human donor in good health; the cells came from an allogeneic mixed lymphocyte reaction. Some clones in this sample may be carry-over from other donors' samples.

The sequence in DNA is TGTGCCAGCAGCTTATCTGGCAGGGGGACAACTAATGAAAAACTGTTTTTT. Translated, it reads CASSLSGRGTTNEKLFF. The rearranged segments are TRBV7-9 and TRBJ1-4; 7 nucleotides in the junction match TRBD1. After removal of 2 bases from V and 0 bases from J, the junction retains 6 bases not matched to a gene. The germline V gene (reference sequence) sets CDR1 to SEHNR and CDR2 to FQNEAQ. Inclusive of the bounding cysteine and phenylalanine, the CDR3 is 17 residues long. Of all the DNA, just the CDR3 is kept, 51 bases in frame from base 1.